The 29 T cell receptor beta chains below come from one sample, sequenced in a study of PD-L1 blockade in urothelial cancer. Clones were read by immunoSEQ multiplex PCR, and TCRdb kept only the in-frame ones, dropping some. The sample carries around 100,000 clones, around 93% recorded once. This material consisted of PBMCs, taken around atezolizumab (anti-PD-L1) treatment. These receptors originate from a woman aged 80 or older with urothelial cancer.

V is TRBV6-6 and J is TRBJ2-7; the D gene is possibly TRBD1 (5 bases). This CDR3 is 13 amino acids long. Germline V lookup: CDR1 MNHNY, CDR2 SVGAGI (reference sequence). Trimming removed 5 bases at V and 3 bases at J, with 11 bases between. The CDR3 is CASSQTAHYEQYF. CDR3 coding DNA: TGTGCCAGCAGTCAGACAGCCCACTACGAGCAGTACTTC.

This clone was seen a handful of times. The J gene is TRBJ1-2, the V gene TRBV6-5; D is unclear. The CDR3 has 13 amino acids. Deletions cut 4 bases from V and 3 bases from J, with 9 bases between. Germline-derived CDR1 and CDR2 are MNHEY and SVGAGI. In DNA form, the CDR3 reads TGTGCCAGCAGTTCGGGATTATACTATGGCTACACCTTC. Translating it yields CASSSGLYYGYTF.

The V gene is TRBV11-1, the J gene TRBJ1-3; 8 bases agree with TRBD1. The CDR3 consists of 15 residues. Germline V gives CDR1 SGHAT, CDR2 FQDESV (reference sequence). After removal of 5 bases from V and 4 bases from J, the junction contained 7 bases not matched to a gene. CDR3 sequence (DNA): TGTGCCAGCAGCCGAGGACAGGGCGGCGGAAACACCATATATTTT. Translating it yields CASSRGQGGGNTIYF.

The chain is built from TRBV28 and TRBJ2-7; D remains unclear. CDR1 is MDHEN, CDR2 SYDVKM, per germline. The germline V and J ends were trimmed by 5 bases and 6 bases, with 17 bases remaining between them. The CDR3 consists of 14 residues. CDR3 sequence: CASSRPGYGFEQYF. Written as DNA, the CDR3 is TGTGCCAGCAGTAGACCGGGTTACGGTTTCGAGCAGTACTTC.

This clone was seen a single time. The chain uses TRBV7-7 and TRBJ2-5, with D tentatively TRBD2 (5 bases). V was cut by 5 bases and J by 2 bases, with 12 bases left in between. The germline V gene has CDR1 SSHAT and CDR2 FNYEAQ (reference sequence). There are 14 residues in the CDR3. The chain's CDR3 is CASSGPGWQETQYF. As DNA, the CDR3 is TGTGCCAGCAGCGGGCCGGGATGGCAAGAGACCCAGTACTTC.

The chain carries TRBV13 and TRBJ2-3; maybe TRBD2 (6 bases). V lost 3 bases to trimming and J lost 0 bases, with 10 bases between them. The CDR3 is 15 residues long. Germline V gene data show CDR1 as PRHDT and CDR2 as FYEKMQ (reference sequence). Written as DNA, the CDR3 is TGTGCCAGCAGCTTTCCCAGCGGGAGCACAGATACGCAGTATTTT. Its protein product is CASSFPSGSTDTQYF.

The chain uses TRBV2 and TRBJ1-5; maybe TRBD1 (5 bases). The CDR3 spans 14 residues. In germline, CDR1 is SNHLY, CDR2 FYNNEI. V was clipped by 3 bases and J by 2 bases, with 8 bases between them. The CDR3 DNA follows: TGTGCCAGCAGTGATTGGGGCCGCAATCAGCCCCAGCATTTT. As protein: CASSDWGRNQPQHF.

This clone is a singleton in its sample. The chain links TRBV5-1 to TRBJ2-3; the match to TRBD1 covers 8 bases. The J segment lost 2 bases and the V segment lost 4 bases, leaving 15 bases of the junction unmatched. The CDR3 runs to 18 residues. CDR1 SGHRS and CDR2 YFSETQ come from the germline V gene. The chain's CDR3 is CASSQGLPDRDYTDTQYF. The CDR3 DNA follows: TGCGCCAGCAGCCAAGGCCTCCCGGACAGGGATTACACAGATACGCAGTATTTT. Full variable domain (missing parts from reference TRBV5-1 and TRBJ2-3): KAGVTQTPRYLIKTRGQQVTLSCSPISGHRSVSWYQQTPGQGLQFLFEYFSETQRNKGNFPGRFSGRQFSNSRSEMNVSTLELGDSALYLCASSQGLPDRDYTDTQYFGPGTRLTVL.

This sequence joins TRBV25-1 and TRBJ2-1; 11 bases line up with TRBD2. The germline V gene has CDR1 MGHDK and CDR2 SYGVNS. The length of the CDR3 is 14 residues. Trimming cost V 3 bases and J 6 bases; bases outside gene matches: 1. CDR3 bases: TGTGCCAGCAGTGATCTAGCGGGAGGCAATGAGCAGTTCTTC. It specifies CASSDLAGGNEQFF.

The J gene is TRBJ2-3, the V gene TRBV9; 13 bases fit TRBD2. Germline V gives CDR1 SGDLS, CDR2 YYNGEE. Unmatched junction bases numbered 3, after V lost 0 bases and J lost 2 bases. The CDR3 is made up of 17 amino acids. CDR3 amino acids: CASSVEGLAGATDTQYF. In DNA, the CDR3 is TGTGCCAGCAGCGTAGAAGGACTAGCGGGAGCCACAGATACGCAGTATTTT.

The DNA for the CDR3 is TGTGCCAGTAGTATACAGGGTGGATCTGGAAACACCATATATTTT. Amino acid sequence: CASSIQGGSGNTIYF. The chain has TRBV19 and TRBJ1-3; tentatively, D is TRBD1 (5 bases). This CDR3 region has 15 residues. V was pared by 2 bases and J by 1 base, with 9 bases between. Germline CDR1 and CDR2: LNHDA and SQIVND (reference sequence).

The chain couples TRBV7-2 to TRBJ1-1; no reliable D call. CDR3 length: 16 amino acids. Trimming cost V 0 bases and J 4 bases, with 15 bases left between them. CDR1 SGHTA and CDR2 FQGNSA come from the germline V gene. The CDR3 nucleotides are TGTGCCAGCAGCTTAGCCGGGGTCCCGCGGTCCACTGAAGCTTTCTTT. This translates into CASSLAGVPRSTEAFF.

The CDR3 DNA reads as TGTGCCAGCAGCTTGGCTCTGACAGGGGCCTTCACAGATACGCAGTATTTT. Protein sequence: CASSLALTGAFTDTQYF. The chain uses TRBV11-2 and TRBJ2-3; 8 bases align to TRBD1. Losses at the gene ends were 3 bases for V and 2 bases for J; bases not matched to a gene: 10. CDR1 is SGHAT, CDR2 FQNNGV, per germline. The length of the CDR3 is 17 residues.

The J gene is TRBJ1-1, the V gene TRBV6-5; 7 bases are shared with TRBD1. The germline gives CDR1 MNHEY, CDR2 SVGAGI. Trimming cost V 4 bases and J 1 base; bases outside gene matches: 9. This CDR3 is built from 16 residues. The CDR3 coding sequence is TGTGCCAGCAGTTTCGACAGGGCGTCCCCGAACACTGAAGCTTTCTTT. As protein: CASSFDRASPNTEAFF.

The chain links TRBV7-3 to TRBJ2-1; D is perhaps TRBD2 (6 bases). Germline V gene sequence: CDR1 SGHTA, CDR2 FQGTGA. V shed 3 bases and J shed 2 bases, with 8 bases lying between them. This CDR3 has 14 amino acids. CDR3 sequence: CASSLASAYNEQFF. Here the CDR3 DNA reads TGTGCCAGCAGCTTGGCTAGCGCCTACAATGAGCAGTTCTTC.

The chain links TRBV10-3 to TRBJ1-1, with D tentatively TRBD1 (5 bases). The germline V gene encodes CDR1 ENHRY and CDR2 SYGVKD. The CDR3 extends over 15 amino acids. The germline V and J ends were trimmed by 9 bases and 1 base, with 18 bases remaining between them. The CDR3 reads CAIVRDSRANTEAFF. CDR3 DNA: TGTGCCATAGTGCGGGACTCGCGAGCGAACACTGAAGCTTTCTTT.

CDR3 region: CASSVGGDSNQPQHF. CDR3 sequence (DNA): TGTGCCAGCAGCGTAGGCGGTGATAGCAATCAGCCCCAGCATTTT. The gene calls are TRBV9 and TRBJ1-5; D is unclear. The V end was cut by 0 bases, the J end by 0 bases, with 7 bases between. The CDR3 contains 15 residues. Germline V lookup: CDR1 SGDLS, CDR2 YYNGEE.

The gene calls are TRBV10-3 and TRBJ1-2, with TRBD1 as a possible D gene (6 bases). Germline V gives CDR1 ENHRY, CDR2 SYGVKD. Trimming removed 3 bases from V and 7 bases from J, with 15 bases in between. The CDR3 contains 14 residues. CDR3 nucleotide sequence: TGTGCCATCAGTGAATTACAGGGTAGTCTTGGCTACACCTTC. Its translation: CAISELQGSLGYTF.

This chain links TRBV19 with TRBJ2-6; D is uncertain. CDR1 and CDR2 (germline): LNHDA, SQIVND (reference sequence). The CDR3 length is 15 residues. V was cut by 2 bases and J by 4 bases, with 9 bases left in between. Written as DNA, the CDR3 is TGTGCCAGTAGTATAACCTCCGGGGGGGCCAACGTCCTGACTTTC. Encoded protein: CASSITSGGANVLTF.

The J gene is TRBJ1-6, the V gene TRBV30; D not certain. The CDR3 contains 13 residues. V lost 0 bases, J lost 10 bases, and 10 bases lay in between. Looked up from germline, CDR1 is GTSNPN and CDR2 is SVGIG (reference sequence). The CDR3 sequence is CAWSVLGESPLHF. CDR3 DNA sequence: TGTGCCTGGAGTGTACTGGGCGAATCACCCCTCCACTTT.

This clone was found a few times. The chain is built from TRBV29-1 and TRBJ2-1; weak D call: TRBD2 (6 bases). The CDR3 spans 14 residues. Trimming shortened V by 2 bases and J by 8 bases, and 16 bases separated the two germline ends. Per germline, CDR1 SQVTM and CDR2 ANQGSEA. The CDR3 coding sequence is TGCAGCGTTGAACGTGGGCCGACGGGGGATGAGCAGTTCTTC. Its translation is CSVERGPTGDEQFF.

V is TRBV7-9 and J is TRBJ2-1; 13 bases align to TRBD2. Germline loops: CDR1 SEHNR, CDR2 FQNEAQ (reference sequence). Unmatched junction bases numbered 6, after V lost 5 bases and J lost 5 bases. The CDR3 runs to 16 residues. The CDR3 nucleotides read TGTGCCAGCAGCGGCGCCGGGACTAGCGGGAACAATGAGCAGTTCTTC. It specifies CASSGAGTSGNNEQFF. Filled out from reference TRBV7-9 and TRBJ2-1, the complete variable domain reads DTGVSQNPRHKITKRGQNVTFRCDPISEHNRLYWYRQTLGQGPEFLTYFQNEAQLEKSRLLSDRFSAERPKGSFSTLEIQRTEQGDSAMYLCASSGAGTSGNNEQFFGPGTRLTVL.

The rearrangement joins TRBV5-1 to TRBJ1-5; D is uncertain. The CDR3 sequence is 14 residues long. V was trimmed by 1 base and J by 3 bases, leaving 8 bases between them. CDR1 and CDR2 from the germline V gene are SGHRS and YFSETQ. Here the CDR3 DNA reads TGCGCCAGCAGCTTGTCCGGAGACAATCAGCCCCAGCATTTT. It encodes CASSLSGDNQPQHF.

DNA of the CDR3: TGTGCCAGCAGCCCCCCTGGGTTAGCGGGAGGGGGTAATGAGCAGTTCTTC. Translation: CASSPPGLAGGGNEQFF. The chain combines TRBV5-4 with TRBJ2-1, with 11 bases lining up with TRBD2. Germline V CDR1 and CDR2: SGHNT, YYREEE (reference sequence). V was pared by 4 bases and J by 7 bases, with 13 bases of the junction left unmatched. The CDR3 length is 17 residues.

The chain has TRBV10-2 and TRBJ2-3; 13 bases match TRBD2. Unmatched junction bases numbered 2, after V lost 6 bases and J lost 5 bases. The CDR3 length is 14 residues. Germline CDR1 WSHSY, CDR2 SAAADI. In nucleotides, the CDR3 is TGCGCCAGCAGGGGACTAGCGGGGTTAGATACGCAGTATTTT. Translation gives CASRGLAGLDTQYF.

The CDR3 DNA reads TGTGCCAGCTCACCAGGCCTGCTCAACTATGGCTACACCTTC. Protein product: CASSPGLLNYGYTF. The V gene is TRBV18, the J gene TRBJ1-2; D is unclear. Trimming removed 2 bases at V and 2 bases at J, with 9 bases between. Per the germline V gene, CDR1 is KGHSH and CDR2 is LQKENI. This CDR3 contains 14 residues.

Written as DNA, the CDR3 is TGCGCCAGCAGCTTGGAGGACAGGGTAGCTTTCTTT. Its protein is CASSLEDRVAFF. The chain couples TRBV5-1 to TRBJ1-1; 8 bases agree with TRBD1. Germline V gives CDR1 SGHRS, CDR2 YFSETQ. V lost 0 bases, J lost 10 bases, and 2 bases stayed unmatched. The CDR3 runs to 12 residues.

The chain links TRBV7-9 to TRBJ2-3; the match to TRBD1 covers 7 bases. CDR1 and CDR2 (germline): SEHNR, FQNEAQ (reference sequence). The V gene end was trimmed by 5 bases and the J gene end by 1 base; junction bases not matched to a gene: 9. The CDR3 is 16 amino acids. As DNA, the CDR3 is TGTGCCAGCAGCCGCTCACCCGACAGGGGCACAGATACGCAGTATTTT. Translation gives CASSRSPDRGTDTQYF.

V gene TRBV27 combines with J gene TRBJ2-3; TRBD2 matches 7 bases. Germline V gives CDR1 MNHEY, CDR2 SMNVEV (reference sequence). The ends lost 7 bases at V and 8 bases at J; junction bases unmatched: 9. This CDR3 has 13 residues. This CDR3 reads CASIAGVAGTQYF. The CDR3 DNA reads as TGTGCCAGCATTGCGGGAGTAGCGGGTACGCAGTATTTT.